This TCR beta chain was recovered during a study of T cells in Graves' hyperthyroidism and ophthalmopathy. Diagnosis of hyperthyroidism was new in patients aged 18 to 65, and its duration was under 2 months. V lost 5 bases to trimming and J lost 7 bases, with 11 bases between them. This CDR3 is 12 amino acids long. Per the germline V gene, CDR1 is SGHNT and CDR2 is YENEEA. From RNA transcripts, TCR beta CDR3 regions were amplified. The HTBI primer set drove a first-round RT-PCR of the TCR CDR3. TCRdb itself ran the multiplex PCR reads through MiXCR, one entry per CDR3 protein. There are 300,000 to 450,000 distinct CDR3 sequences in the sample; roughly 25% occur only once, and roughly 70% lies in the top ten. The sample holds many counts of this clonotype.

The clonotype was recovered from a man aged 50 to 59 with Graves' hyperthyroidism. The sequenced material came from blood. V and J are TRBV11-3 and TRBJ2-5, with D perhaps assigned TRBD1 or TRBD2 (5 bases each). CDR3 DNA sequence: TGTGCCAGCAGCCCGGAGAGGGGGACCCAGTACTTC. Amino acid sequence: CASSPERGTQYF.